Reported below is one TCR beta chain. The entry originates in a study of control samples from healthy donors and cancer patients. Germline lookup yields CDR1 MNHNS and CDR2 SASEGT. V was trimmed by 0 bases and J by 4 bases, leaving 19 bases between them. The CDR3 has 18 amino acids. The protocol was immunoSEQ multiplex PCR, while the TCRdb copy is restricted to in-frame clones and leaves out a portion. The sample lists about 120,000 clones, 80% to 95% occurring once. This sequence originates from a man older than 75 with head and neck cancer. The chain employs TRBV6-1 and TRBJ1-5; D is unresolved. Input material: PBMCs. The DNA of the CDR3 is TGTGCCAGCAGTGAAGCGGCGTATGTAAGAGGGAGTAATCAGCCCCAGCATTTT. It specifies CASSEAAYVRGSNQPQHF.